This T cell receptor (beta chain) was recorded in a study of blood T cell repertoires in COVID-19. The trim removed 3 bases at V and 3 bases at J, leaving 2 bases unmatched. Germline CDR1 is LNHDA and CDR2 is SQIVND (reference sequence). The CDR3 extends over 14 amino acids. The table lists this clone with a count of one. Sequencing used immunoSEQ multiplex PCR; TCRdb keeps in-frame clones, though not all of them. The profile shows 150,000 to 200,000 clones, 88% of them singletons. The sequence was collected from a man aged 45 to 65 who had recovered from COVID-19. The V call is TRBV19, the J call TRBJ2-3, with 8 bases matching TRBD2. Sequencing input: peripheral blood. The CDR3 loop is CASSMSGSTDTQYF. The CDR3 DNA sequence: TGTGCCAGTAGTATGAGCGGGAGTACAGATACGCAGTATTTT.